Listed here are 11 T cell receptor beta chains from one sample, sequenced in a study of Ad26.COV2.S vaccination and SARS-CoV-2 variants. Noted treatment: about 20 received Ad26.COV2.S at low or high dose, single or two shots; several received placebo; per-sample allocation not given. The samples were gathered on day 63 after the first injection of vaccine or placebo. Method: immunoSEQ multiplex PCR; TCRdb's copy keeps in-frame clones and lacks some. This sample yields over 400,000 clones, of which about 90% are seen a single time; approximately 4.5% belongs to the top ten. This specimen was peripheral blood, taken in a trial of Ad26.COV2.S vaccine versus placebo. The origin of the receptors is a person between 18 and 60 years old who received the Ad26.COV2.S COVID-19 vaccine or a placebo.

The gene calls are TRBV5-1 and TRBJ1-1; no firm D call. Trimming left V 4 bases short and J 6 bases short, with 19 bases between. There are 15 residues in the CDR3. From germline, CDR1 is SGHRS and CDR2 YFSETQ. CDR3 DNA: TGCGCCAGCAGCGTACCCCAGGTTACAAAGCCTGAAGCTTTCTTT. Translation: CASSVPQVTKPEAFF.

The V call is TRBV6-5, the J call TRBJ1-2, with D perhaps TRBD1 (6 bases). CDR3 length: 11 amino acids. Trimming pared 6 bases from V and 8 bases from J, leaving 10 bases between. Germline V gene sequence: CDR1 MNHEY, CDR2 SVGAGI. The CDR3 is CASRQGSGYTF. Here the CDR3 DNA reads TGTGCCAGCAGACAGGGTTCGGGCTACACCTTC.

CDR3: CASSPAPQEGQFF. In DNA, the CDR3 is TGTGCCAGCAGCCCAGCCCCACAAGAGGGGCAGTTCTTC. The chain combines TRBV7-9 with TRBJ2-1; TRBD2 is a possible D gene (5 bases). CDR1 is SEHNR, CDR2 FQNEAQ, per germline (reference sequence). V was shortened by 5 bases and J by 12 bases, with 17 bases between the two germline ends. The CDR3 extends over 13 amino acids.

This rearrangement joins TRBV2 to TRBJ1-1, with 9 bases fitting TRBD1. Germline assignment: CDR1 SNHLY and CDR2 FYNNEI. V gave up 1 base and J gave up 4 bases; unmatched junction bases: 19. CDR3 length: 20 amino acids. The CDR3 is CASSEGVEGGTGFKGTEAFF. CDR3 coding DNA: TGTGCCAGCAGTGAAGGGGTCGAAGGGGGGACAGGGTTTAAGGGCACTGAAGCTTTCTTT.

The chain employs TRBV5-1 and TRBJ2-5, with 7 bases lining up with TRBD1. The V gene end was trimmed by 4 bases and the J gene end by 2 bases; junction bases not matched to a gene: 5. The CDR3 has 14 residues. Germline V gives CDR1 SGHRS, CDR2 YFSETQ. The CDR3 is CASSPGQVQETQYF. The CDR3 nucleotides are TGCGCCAGCAGCCCAGGACAGGTTCAAGAGACCCAGTACTTC.

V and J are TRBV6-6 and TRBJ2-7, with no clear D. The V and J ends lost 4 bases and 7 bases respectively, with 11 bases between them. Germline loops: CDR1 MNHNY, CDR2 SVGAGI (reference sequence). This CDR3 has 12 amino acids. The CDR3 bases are TGTGCCAGCAGTTTAACCGTTGGGGAGCAGTACTTC. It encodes CASSLTVGEQYF.

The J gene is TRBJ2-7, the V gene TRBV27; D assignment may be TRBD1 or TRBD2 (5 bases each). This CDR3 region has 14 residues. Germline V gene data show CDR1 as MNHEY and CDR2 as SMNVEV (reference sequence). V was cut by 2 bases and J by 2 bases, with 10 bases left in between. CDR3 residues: CASSLQGPTYEQYF. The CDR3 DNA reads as TGTGCCAGCAGTTTACAGGGACCTACCTACGAGCAGTACTTC.

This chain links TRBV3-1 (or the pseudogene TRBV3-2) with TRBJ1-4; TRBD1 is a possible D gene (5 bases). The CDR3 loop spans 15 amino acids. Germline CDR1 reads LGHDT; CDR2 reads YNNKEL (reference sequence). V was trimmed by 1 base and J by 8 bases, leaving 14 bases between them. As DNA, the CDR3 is TGTGCCAGCAGCCAAGTATGGGGGACGGGAGAAAAACTGTTTTTT. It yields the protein CASSQVWGTGEKLFF.

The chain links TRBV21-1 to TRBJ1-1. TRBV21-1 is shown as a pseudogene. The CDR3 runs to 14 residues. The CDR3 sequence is CASSKGAWTTEAFF. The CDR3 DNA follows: TGTGCCAGCAGCAAAGGGGCTTGGACCACTGAAGCTTTCTTT.

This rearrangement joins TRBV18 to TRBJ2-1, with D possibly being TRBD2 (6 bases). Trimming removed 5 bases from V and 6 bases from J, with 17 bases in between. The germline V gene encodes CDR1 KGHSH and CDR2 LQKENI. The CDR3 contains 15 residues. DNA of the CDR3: TGTGCCAGCTCAGCACAGAGTGGGAGGTCCAATGAGCAGTTCTTC. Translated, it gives CASSAQSGRSNEQFF.

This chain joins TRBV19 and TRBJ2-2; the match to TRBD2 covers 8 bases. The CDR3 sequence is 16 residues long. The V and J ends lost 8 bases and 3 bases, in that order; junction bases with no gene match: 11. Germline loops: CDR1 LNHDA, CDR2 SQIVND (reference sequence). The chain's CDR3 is CASLPLAGRDTGELFF. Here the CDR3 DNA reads TGTGCCAGTCTCCCCTTAGCGGGACGGGACACCGGGGAGCTGTTTTTT.